This is a list of T cell receptor beta chains from one sample in a study of blood T cell repertoires in COVID-19. Profiling relied on immunoSEQ multiplex PCR, and the TCRdb table lists in-frame clones only, not all of them. There are fewer than 200,000 clones in the sample; 83% occur only once, and around 3.6% lies in the top ten. The sequencing input was PBMCs or T cells enriched from blood (not recorded which). All receptors come from a woman in her fifties or sixties in a cohort exposed to, infected with or recovered from COVID-19 (not recorded which). CDR3s include the opening cysteine and the closing phenylalanine or tryptophan. D genes are given only for firm matches. Clone size is given for some rows only: seen once, a few or many times, or a class if the clone is expanded.

CDR3nt	CDR3aa	j_gene	v_gene	len	abundance	d_gene
TGCGCCAGCAGCCAAGCATCGGGAGCGAACACCGGGGAGCTGTTTTTT	CASSQASGANTGELFF	TRBJ2-2	TRBV4-1	16	many	.
TGTGCCAGCAGCTACGACAGGGTCGGCTATGGCTACACCTTC	CASSYDRVGYGYTF	TRBJ1-2	TRBV11-2	14	.	TRBD1
TGTGCCAGTCAGTTTATACAGAACACTGAAGCTTTCTTT	CASQFIQNTEAFF	TRBJ1-1	TRBV28	13	.	.
TGTGCCAGCAGCAAACAGGACCACAATCAGCCCCAGCATTTT	CASSKQDHNQPQHF	TRBJ1-5	TRBV27	14	.	.
TGTGCCAGCAGCGCCAGCGGGACGGAGAATTCACCCCTCCACTTT	CASSASGTENSPLHF	TRBJ1-6	TRBV9	15	.	.
TGTGCCAGCAGTCCGGGGACAGACACCGGGGAGCTGTTTTTT	CASSPGTDTGELFF	TRBJ2-2	TRBV27	14	.	TRBD1
TGCGCCAGCAGCCCAGGGGCGGCAGATACGCAGTATTTT	CASSPGAADTQYF	TRBJ2-3	TRBV5-1	13	.	.
TGTGCTAGTGGTTTGGTACTTATTCCGGACAGGGTAATCACCGGGGAGCTGTTTTTT	CASGLVLIPDRVITGELFF	TRBJ2-2	TRBV12-5	19	.	TRBD1
TGTGCCAGCAGCCAGGGGAAATGGCGCAATCAGCCCCAGCATTTT	CASSQGKWRNQPQHF	TRBJ1-5	TRBV6-5	15	.	.
TGTGCCAGCAGCCCCGAGCGGGGCGCGCCCTACGAGCAGTACTTC	CASSPERGAPYEQYF	TRBJ2-7	TRBV7-2	15	.	TRBD2
TGTGCCAGCAGTCCCCGGGACAGGGCGACCTATCAGTACTTC	CASSPRDRATYQYF	TRBJ2-4	TRBV6-5	14	.	TRBD1
TGTGCCAGCAGCCCCACTTGGAGACAGCCCCAGCATTTT	CASSPTWRQPQHF	TRBJ1-5	TRBV7-6	13	.	.
TGTGCCACAAGACAGGGGGTGAACTATGGCTACACCTTC	CATRQGVNYGYTF	TRBJ1-2	TRBV10-3	13	.	TRBD1
TGTGCCAGTAGATTGGATGGACAGGGGAGACGTAGCAATCAGCCCCAGCATTTT	CASRLDGQGRRSNQPQHF	TRBJ1-5	TRBV19	18	.	TRBD1
TGTGCCAGCAGTTCCCCACAGCCGACTGAAGCTTTCTTT	CASSSPQPTEAFF	TRBJ1-1	TRBV6-5	13	once	.
TGCAGCGTCAGGACAGGGGACTACGAGCAGTACTTC	CSVRTGDYEQYF	TRBJ2-7	TRBV29-1	12	.	TRBD1
TGTGCCTGGAGGCCCCAGCGGCTATTGGAGACCCAGTACTTC	CAWRPQRLLETQYF	TRBJ2-5	TRBV30	14	few	.
TGTGCCAGCAGTTCCGTGGTGGACAGCTATGGCTACACCTTC	CASSSVVDSYGYTF	TRBJ1-2	TRBV27	14	.	.
TGTGCCAGCAGTTCAGGGGGGCCCCGAGCCTACGAGCAGTACTTC	CASSSGGPRAYEQYF	TRBJ2-7	TRBV28	15	.	.
TGTGCCAGCAGTTCTTCCGTCGGGACCCAGTACTTC	CASSSSVGTQYF	TRBJ2-5	TRBV27	12	.	.
TGTGCCAGCAGCTTGGCAGGGGGACAGGGGAACATGAATGAGCAGTTCTTC	CASSLAGGQGNMNEQFF	TRBJ2-1	TRBV5-5	17	.	TRBD1
TGCGCCAGCCGCGAACAAGACGGGAACTATGGCTACACCTTC	CASREQDGNYGYTF	TRBJ1-2	TRBV5-1	14	.	.